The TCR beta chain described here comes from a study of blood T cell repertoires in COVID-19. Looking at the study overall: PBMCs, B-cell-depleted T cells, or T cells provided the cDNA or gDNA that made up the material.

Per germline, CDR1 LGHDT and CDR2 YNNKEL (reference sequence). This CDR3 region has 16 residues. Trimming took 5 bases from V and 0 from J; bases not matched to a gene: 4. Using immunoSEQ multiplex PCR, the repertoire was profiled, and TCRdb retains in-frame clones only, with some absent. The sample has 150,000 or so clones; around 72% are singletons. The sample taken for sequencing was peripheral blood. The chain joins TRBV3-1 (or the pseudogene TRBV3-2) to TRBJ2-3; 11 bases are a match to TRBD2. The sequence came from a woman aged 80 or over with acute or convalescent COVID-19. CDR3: CASSWGLAVSTDTQYF. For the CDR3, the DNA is TGTGCCAGCAGCTGGGGACTAGCGGTAAGCACAGATACGCAGTATTTT.